One and the same sample provided the 19 T cell receptor beta chains below, sequenced in a study of blood T cell repertoires in COVID-19. Assay: immunoSEQ multiplex PCR; the TCRdb copy retains only in-frame clones and omits some. The sample lists approximately 140,000 clones; about 85% were seen once. Input material: peripheral blood. These receptors all come from a man aged 40-50 years with active or convalescent COVID-19.

The chain recombines TRBV30 with TRBJ1-1, with a tentative D call TRBD1 (6 bases). CDR1 is GTSNPN and CDR2 is SVGIG in the germline V gene (reference sequence). The V and J ends lost 3 bases and 1 base respectively, with 12 bases between them. The length of the CDR3 is 14 residues. CDR3: CAWRPGHENTEAFF. The CDR3 coding sequence is TGTGCCTGGAGGCCGGGACATGAGAACACTGAAGCTTTCTTT.

V and J are TRBV6-5 and TRBJ1-6, with no clear D. Germline lookup yields CDR1 MNHEY and CDR2 SVGAGI. The CDR3 consists of 14 residues. Trimming cost V 11 bases and J 9 bases, with 20 bases left between them. CDR3 coding DNA: TGTGCCTCGGAAGGCGGAACAATGGGTTCACCCCTCCACTTT. The encoded protein is CASEGGTMGSPLHF.

This chain connects TRBV11-2 to TRBJ2-3; TRBD2 might be the D (5 bases). The germline CDR1 and CDR2 sequences are SGHAT and FQNNGV. Trimming pared 2 bases from V and 0 bases from J, leaving 12 bases between. The CDR3 length is 16 residues. The CDR3 bases are TGTGCCAGCAGCTTACTAGCTGCAACTAGCACAGATACGCAGTATTTT. Residues: CASSLLAATSTDTQYF.

Notes on this clone: Other DNA sequences within the sample encode an identical CDR3. The chain carries TRBV7-9 and TRBJ1-1; D is unresolved. Trimming removed 2 bases at V and 1 base at J, with 5 bases between. Germline V CDR1 and CDR2: SEHNR, FQNEAQ (reference sequence). This CDR3 is 13 amino acids long. The CDR3 nucleotides are TGTGCCAGCAGCTTAAGCGGGAACACTGAAGCTTTCTTT. Protein sequence: CASSLSGNTEAFF.

This chain joins TRBV19 and TRBJ1-1; TRBD1 matches 7 bases. CDR3 length: 14 residues. Germline-derived CDR1 and CDR2 are LNHDA and SQIVND (reference sequence). V lost 6 bases to trimming and J lost 4 bases; unmatched junction nucleotides: 8. CDR3: CASSLQGIGTEAFF. DNA of the CDR3: TGTGCCAGTAGCCTACAGGGGATCGGCACTGAAGCTTTCTTT.

The rearrangement joins TRBV27 to TRBJ1-5; D possibly corresponds to TRBD1 (5 bases). The germline V gene has CDR1 MNHEY and CDR2 SMNVEV (reference sequence). The ends were cut back, 6 bases at V and 0 bases at J, with 9 bases in the middle. The CDR3 runs 14 residues. The CDR3 here is CASRLTVSNQPQHF. As DNA, the CDR3 is TGTGCCAGCAGGTTGACAGTTAGCAATCAGCCCCAGCATTTT.

The chain employs TRBV9 and TRBJ2-7, with D perhaps matching TRBD2 (7 bases). Germline V lookup: CDR1 SGDLS, CDR2 YYNGEE. CDR3 length: 16 residues. Trimming cost V 4 bases and J 0 bases, with 17 bases left between them. The CDR3 DNA reads as TGTGCCAGCAGCCACTATGGGGGGGCTCTCTCCTACGAGCAGTACTTC. Its protein is CASSHYGGALSYEQYF.

V usage is TRBV7-9 and J usage is TRBJ2-3; D may be TRBD2 (5 bases). This CDR3 spans 13 amino acids. Trimming took off 5 bases at V and 4 bases at J, with 10 bases between the two ends. Germline CDR1 reads SEHNR; CDR2 reads FQNEAQ (reference sequence). The DNA of the CDR3 is TGTGCCAGCAGCCAGATCGGGGCAGATACGCAGTATTTT. Protein sequence: CASSQIGADTQYF.

This chain joins TRBV2 and TRBJ1-5; D gene uncertain. Germline V gene data show CDR1 as SNHLY and CDR2 as FYNNEI. CDR3 size: 14 residues. V gave up 7 bases and J gave up 10 bases, with 20 bases separating them. This CDR3 is CASTSTGSIGPQHF. The CDR3 nucleotides read TGTGCCAGCACCTCCACCGGGTCCATAGGACCCCAGCATTTT. The variable domain in full, with the rest retrieved from reference TRBV2 and TRBJ1-5, is EPEVTQTPSHQVTQMGQEVILRCVPISNHLYFYWYRQILGQKVEFLVSFYNNEISEKSEIFDDQFSVERPDGSNFTLKIRSTKLEDSAMYFCASTSTGSIGPQHFGDGTRLSIL.

This clone was counted a single time. Other DNA variants within this sample encode the same CDR3. The rearrangement links TRBV7-9 to TRBJ2-1; 8 bases are shared with TRBD2. The V segment lost 5 bases and the J segment 2 bases; nucleotides outside the gene matches: 5. This CDR3 has 15 residues. Germline-derived CDR1 and CDR2 are SEHNR and FQNEAQ (reference sequence). As DNA, the CDR3 is TGTGCCAGCAGCCTCGACGGGGGGGCCTACAATGAGCAGTTCTTC. Its protein is CASSLDGGAYNEQFF.

The chain uses TRBV6-2 or TRBV6-3 and TRBJ1-1, with TRBD1 matching over 9 bases. The V segment lost 5 bases and the J segment 4 bases; nucleotides outside the gene matches: 5. The length of the CDR3 is 14 residues. Germline CDR1 reads MNHEY; CDR2 reads SVGEGT. The CDR3 loop reads CASSQGQGSTEAFF. The CDR3 DNA is TGTGCCAGCAGTCAAGGACAGGGGAGCACTGAAGCTTTCTTT.

V and J are TRBV21-1 and TRBJ2-5; TRBD2 reflects the table's D call only, with no check against the DNA. TRBV21-1 constitutes a pseudogene. The CDR3 is made up of 12 amino acids. CDR3 sequence (DNA): TGTGCCAGCAGCAAAGATTCAGGAGGTAGGTACTTC. This codes for CASSKDSGGRYF.

V and J are TRBV6-7 and TRBJ1-6, with 7 bases matching TRBD1. TRBV6-7 is an ORF for which the function is uncertain. The CDR3 contains 15 residues. With 2 bases clipped from V and 10 bases from J, the junction kept 8 bases outside the gene matches. As DNA, the CDR3 is TGTGCCAGCAGTTACATAGGGGGCGCGGTATCACCCCTCCACTTT. Amino acids: CASSYIGGAVSPLHF.

The chain employs TRBV20-1 and TRBJ1-4; D gene unclear. The V gene's germline CDR1 is DFQATT and CDR2 SNEGSKA (reference sequence). The V end was cut by 3 bases, the J end by 8 bases, with 7 bases between. This CDR3 contains 11 residues. CDR3 DNA: TGCAGTGCTAGGACCGGGGAAAAACTGTTTTTT. This translates into CSARTGEKLFF.

V gene TRBV6-5 combines with J gene TRBJ2-7; no definite D call. The CDR3 contains 14 residues. Trimming shortened V by 0 bases and J by 2 bases, and 8 bases separated the two germline ends. Germline-derived CDR1 and CDR2 are MNHEY and SVGAGI. CDR3 in amino acids: CASSYSWAPYEQYF. The CDR3, as DNA: TGTGCCAGCAGTTACTCTTGGGCACCCTACGAGCAGTACTTC.

This clone was counted only a few times. The rearrangement joins TRBV19 to TRBJ1-5; D remains ambiguous. The V gene lost 1 base and the J gene lost 4 bases, with 11 bases spanning the gap. This CDR3 region has 15 residues. Germline loops: CDR1 LNHDA, CDR2 SQIVND (reference sequence). This chain's CDR3 is CASSIVALPNQPQHF. The DNA of the CDR3 is TGTGCCAGTAGTATAGTAGCCCTCCCAAATCAGCCCCAGCATTTT.

The J gene is TRBJ1-3, the V gene TRBV13; no clear D gene. The CDR3 has 16 residues. V was shortened by 1 base and J by 1 base, with 11 bases between the two germline ends. Per germline, CDR1 PRHDT and CDR2 FYEKMQ (reference sequence). CDR3 sequence: CASSLARPGSGNTIYF. The CDR3, as DNA: TGTGCCAGCAGCTTAGCCAGGCCGGGGTCTGGAAACACCATATATTTT. The full variable domain, its missing parts supplied by reference TRBV13 and TRBJ1-3, is AAGVIQSPRHLIKEKRETATLKCYPIPRHDTVYWYQQGPGQDPQFLISFYEKMQSDKGSIPDRFSAQQFSDYHSELNMSSLELGDSALYFCASSLARPGSGNTIYFGEGSWLTVV.

The chain uses TRBV24-1 and TRBJ1-5, with D hard to call. Trimming took 8 bases from V and 1 from J, leaving 11 bases between them. This CDR3 has 14 amino acids. Per germline, CDR1 KGHDR and CDR2 SFDVKD. CDR3 residues: CATNAAASNQPQHF. In DNA form, the CDR3 reads TGTGCCACCAATGCGGCAGCCAGCAATCAGCCCCAGCATTTT.

This chain connects TRBV9 to TRBJ2-3; D unclear. V gave up 0 bases and J gave up 2 bases, with 13 bases separating them. CDR3 size: 16 residues. CDR1 is SGDLS, CDR2 YYNGEE, per germline. The CDR3 DNA follows: TGTGCCAGCAGCGTAGGCGTCACCTCCTTCACAGATACGCAGTATTTT. Translating it yields CASSVGVTSFTDTQYF.